The clone carrying this TCR beta chain has only one observation. This CDR3 spans 14 amino acids. Germline V gene lookup returns CDR1 MNHEY and CDR2 SMNVEV (reference sequence). V lost 8 bases to trimming and J lost 6 bases; unmatched junction nucleotides: 8. The data are from a study of shared clonotypes between healthy human individuals. The protocol was immunoSEQ multiplex PCR, while the TCRdb copy is restricted to in-frame clones and leaves out a portion. Among approximately 470,000 clones listed, 81% were seen once. The sequence was collected from a woman in her forties in good health. Some clones in this sample may be carry-over from other donors' samples. The sample consisted of PBMCs. This chain uses TRBV27 with TRBJ2-1; 9 bases line up with TRBD2. As DNA, the CDR3 is TGTGCCAGCCGGACTAGCGTCAACGGCAATGAGCAGTTCTTC. It specifies CASRTSVNGNEQFF.